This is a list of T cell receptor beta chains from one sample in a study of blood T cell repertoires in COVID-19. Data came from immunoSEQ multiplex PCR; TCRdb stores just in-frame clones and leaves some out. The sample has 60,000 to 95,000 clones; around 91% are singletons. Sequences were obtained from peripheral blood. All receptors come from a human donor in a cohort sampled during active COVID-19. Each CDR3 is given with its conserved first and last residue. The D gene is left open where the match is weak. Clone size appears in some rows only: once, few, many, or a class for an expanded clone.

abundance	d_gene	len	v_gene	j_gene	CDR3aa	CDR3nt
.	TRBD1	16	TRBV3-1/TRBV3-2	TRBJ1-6	CASSQDLGQGNSPLHF	TGTGCCAGCAGCCAAGATTTGGGACAGGGGAATTCACCCCTCCACTTT
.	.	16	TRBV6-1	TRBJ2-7	CASREGGGASSYEQYF	TGTGCCAGCAGGGAAGGTGGGGGGGCCAGCTCCTACGAGCAGTACTTC
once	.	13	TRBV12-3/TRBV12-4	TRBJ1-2	CASSFQDSDGYTF	TGTGCCAGCAGTTTCCAGGATTCGGATGGCTACACCTTC
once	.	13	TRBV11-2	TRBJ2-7	CASSLGAPDEQYF	TGTGCCAGCAGTCTAGGGGCCCCGGACGAGCAGTACTTC
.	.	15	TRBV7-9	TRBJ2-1	CASSLFREKNNEQFF	TGTGCCAGCAGCTTATTTCGGGAAAAAAACAATGAGCAGTTCTTC
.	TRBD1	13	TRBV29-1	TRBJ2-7	CSGRDRVDYEQYF	TGCAGCGGCCGGGACAGGGTAGACTACGAGCAGTACTTC
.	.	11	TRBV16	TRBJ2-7	CASSQQYEQYF	TGTGCCAGCAGCCAACAATACGAGCAGTACTTC
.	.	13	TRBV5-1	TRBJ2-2	CASSPAAVGELFF	TGCGCCAGCAGTCCGGCGGCAGTCGGGGAGCTGTTTTTT
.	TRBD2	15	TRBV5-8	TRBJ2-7	CASSLALGGYYEQYF	TGTGCCAGCAGCTTGGCCCTGGGGGGGTATTACGAGCAGTACTTC
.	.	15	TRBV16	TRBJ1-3	CASSQSSLPGNTIYF	TGTGCCAGCAGCCAATCCTCCCTACCAGGGAACACCATATATTTT
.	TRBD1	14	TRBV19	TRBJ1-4	CASMTRQGGEKLFF	TGTGCCAGTATGACCCGACAGGGAGGTGAAAAACTGTTTTTT
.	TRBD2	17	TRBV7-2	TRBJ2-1	CASSSPPGGGALGEQFF	TGTGCCAGCAGCTCCCCCCCGGGCGGGGGGGCTTTGGGTGAGCAGTTCTTC
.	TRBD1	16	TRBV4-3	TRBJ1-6	CASSQDRQGANSPLHF	TGCGCCAGCAGCCAAGACCGACAGGGGGCGAATTCACCCCTCCACTTT
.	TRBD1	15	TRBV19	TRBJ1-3	CASMDQGARGNTIYF	TGTGCCAGTATGGATCAGGGGGCGAGAGGAAACACCATATATTTT
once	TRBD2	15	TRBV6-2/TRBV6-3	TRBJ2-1	CASSSGASGENEQFF	TGTGCCAGCAGTTCGGGGGCTAGCGGGGAAAATGAGCAGTTCTTC
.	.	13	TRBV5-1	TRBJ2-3	CASSPGGTDTQYF	TGCGCCAGCAGCCCGGGGGGCACAGATACGCAGTATTTT
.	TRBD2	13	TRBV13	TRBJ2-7	CASSSRLAGEQYF	TGTGCCAGCAGCTCTCGACTAGCGGGGGAGCAGTACTTC
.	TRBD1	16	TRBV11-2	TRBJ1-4	CASSLDGWDRWEKLFF	TGTGCCAGCAGCTTAGATGGGTGGGACAGATGGGAAAAACTGTTTTTC
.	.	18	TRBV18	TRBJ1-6	CASSPRRGTNSGTSPLHF	TGTGCCAGCTCACCCCGACGGGGAACAAATTCAGGAACTTCACCCCTCCACTTT
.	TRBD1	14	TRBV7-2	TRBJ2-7	CASSLVTDRVEQYF	TGTGCCAGCAGCTTAGTTACCGACAGGGTCGAGCAGTACTTC
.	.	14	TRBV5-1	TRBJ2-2	CASSHGTNTGELFF	TGCGCCAGCAGCCACGGGACGAACACCGGGGAGCTGTTTTTT
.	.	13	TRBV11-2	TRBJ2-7	CASSLAGVYEQYF	TGTGCCAGCAGCTTAGCGGGGGTCTACGAGCAGTACTTC
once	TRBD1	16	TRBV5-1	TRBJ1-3	CASSLAGQVSGNTIYF	TGCGCCAGCAGCTTGGCCGGACAGGTCTCTGGAAACACCATATATTTT
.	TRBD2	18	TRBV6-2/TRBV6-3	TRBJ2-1	CASSYPPRGQRGADEQFF	TGTGCCAGCAGTTATCCCCCCCGGGGCCAGCGGGGGGCCGATGAGCAGTTCTTC
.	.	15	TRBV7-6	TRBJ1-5	CASSQRVGSNQPQHF	TGTGCCAGCAGCCAGAGGGTTGGAAGCAATCAGCCCCAGCATTTT
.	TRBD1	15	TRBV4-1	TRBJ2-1	CASSQSQGVYNEQFF	TGCGCCAGCAGCCAAAGTCAGGGGGTTTACAATGAGCAGTTCTTC
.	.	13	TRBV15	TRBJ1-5	CATSSRSNQPQHF	TGTGCCACCAGCTCGCGGAGCAATCAGCCCCAGCATTTT
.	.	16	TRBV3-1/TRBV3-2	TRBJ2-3	CASSQANSPSTDTQYF	TGTGCCAGCAGCCAAGCCAACAGTCCTAGCACAGATACGCAGTATTTT
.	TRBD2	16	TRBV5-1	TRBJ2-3	CASSLGTSGGPDTQYF	TGCGCCAGCAGCTTGGGTACTAGCGGGGGCCCAGATACGCAGTATTTT
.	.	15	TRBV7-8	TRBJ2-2	CASRPLGPYTGELFF	TGTGCCAGCAGGCCCCTCGGTCCGTACACCGGGGAGCTGTTTTTT
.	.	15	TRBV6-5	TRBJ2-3	CASRGGHLSADTQYF	TGTGCCAGCAGGGGGGGGCACCTATCAGCAGATACGCAGTATTTT
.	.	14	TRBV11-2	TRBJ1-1	CASSSKGDRTEAFF	TGTGCCAGCAGCTCGAAGGGGGACCGCACTGAAGCTTTCTTT
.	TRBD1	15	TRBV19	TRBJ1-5	CASSARPGQNQPQHF	TGTGCCAGTAGTGCAAGACCGGGACAGAATCAGCCCCAGCATTTT
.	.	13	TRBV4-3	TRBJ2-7	CASSQVVSYEQYF	TGCGCCAGCAGCCAAGTCGTGTCGTACGAGCAGTACTTC
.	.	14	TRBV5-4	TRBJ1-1	CASSSTRGNTEAFF	TGTGCCAGCAGCTCAACCAGGGGGAACACTGAAGCTTTCTTT
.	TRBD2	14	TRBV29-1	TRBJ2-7	CSVLGLAASYEQYF	TGCAGCGTTTTAGGACTAGCGGCCTCCTACGAGCAGTACTTC
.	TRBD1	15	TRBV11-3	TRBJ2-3	CASSSGQGVTDTQYF	TGTGCCAGCAGCTCGGGACAGGGGGTTACAGATACGCAGTATTTT
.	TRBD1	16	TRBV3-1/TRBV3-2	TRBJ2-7	CASSHQGQGRTYEQYF	TGTGCCAGCAGCCACCAGGGACAGGGTAGAACCTACGAGCAGTACTTC
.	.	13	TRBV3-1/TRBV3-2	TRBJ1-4	CASSQGLGAGLFF	TGTGCCAGCAGCCAAGGTCTAGGGGCAGGACTGTTTTTT
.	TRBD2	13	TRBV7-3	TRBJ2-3	CASSLAGPDTQYF	TGTGCCAGCAGCCTAGCGGGGCCAGATACGCAGTATTTT
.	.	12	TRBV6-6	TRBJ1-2	CASTPDTYGYTF	TGTGCCAGCACCCCAGACACCTATGGCTACACCTTC
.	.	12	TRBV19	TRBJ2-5	CASNGFQETQYF	TGTGCCAGTAACGGGTTCCAAGAGACCCAGTACTTC
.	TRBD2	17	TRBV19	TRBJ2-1	CASSPWVAGGRNNEQFF	TGTGCCAGTTCCCCCTGGGTAGCGGGGGGGCGAAACAATGAGCAGTTCTTC
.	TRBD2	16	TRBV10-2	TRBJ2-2	CASSLTSGSNTGELFF	TGCGCCAGCAGCCTAACTAGCGGGTCGAACACCGGGGAGCTGTTTTTT
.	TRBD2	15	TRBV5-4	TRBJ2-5	CASTAGGVGQETQYF	TGTGCCAGCACCGCCGGGGGGGTTGGCCAAGAGACCCAGTACTTC
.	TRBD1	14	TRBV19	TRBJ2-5	CASGTGGMGETQYF	TGTGCCAGTGGGACAGGGGGCATGGGAGAGACCCAGTACTTC
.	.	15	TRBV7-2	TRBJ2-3	CASSLQGHDPDTQYF	TGTGCCAGCAGCTTACAGGGTCATGACCCAGATACGCAGTATTTT
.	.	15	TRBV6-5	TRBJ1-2	CASMGRTQSLIGYTF	TGTGCCAGCATGGGGAGGACACAGAGCCTAATTGGCTACACCTTC
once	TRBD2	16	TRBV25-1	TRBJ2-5	CASSESLAGGSATQYF	TGTGCCAGCAGTGAGTCCCTAGCGGGGGGGTCTGCGACCCAGTACTTC
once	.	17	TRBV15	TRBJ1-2	CATSRERGSRTNYGYTF	TGTGCCACCAGCAGAGAAAGGGGCAGCCGAACTAACTATGGCTACACCTTC
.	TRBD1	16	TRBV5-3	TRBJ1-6	CARSLGQGAGNSPLHF	TGTGCCAGAAGCTTGGGACAGGGGGCAGGAAATTCACCCCTCCACTTT
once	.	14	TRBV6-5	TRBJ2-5	CASSYGGYQETQYF	TGTGCCAGCAGTTACGGGGGGTACCAAGAGACCCAGTACTTC
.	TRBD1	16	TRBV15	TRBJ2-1	CATSRERDRGRNEQFF	TGTGCCACCAGCAGAGAGCGGGACAGGGGGCGTAATGAGCAGTTCTTC
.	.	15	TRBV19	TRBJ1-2	CASSIMPESNYGYTF	TGTGCCAGTAGTATTATGCCAGAATCTAACTATGGCTACACCTTC
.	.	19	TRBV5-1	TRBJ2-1	CASSLNGIVTPSSYNEQFF	TGCGCCAGCAGCTTGAACGGGATTGTAACCCCGAGCTCCTACAATGAGCAGTTCTTC
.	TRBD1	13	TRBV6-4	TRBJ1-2	CASSGQGAGGYTF	TGTGCCAGCAGCGGACAGGGGGCCGGTGGCTACACCTTC
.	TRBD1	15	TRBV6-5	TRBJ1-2	CASSYGGQGNYGYTF	TGTGCCAGCAGTTACGGCGGACAGGGGAACTATGGCTACACCTTC
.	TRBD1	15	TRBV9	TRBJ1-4	CASSVSGTGGQKLFF	TGTGCCAGCAGCGTATCCGGGACAGGGGGCCAAAAACTGTTTTTT
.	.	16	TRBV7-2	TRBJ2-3	CASSLFGQGGTDTQYF	TGTGCCAGCAGCTTATTCGGCCAGGGCGGCACAGATACGCAGTATTTT
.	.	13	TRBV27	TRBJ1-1	CASREVMNTEAFF	TGTGCCAGCAGGGAGGTTATGAACACTGAAGCTTTCTTT